The 7 T cell receptor beta chains reported below all come from one sample, sequenced in a study of identical twins. TCRdb re-called the 5' RACE reads through MiXCR, storing one row per CDR3 protein. This sample has 200,000 to 300,000 distinct CDR3 sequences; about 13% occur once, and the top ten carry under 4.5%. Another study also made use of these data, one on yellow fever vaccine responses in identical twins.

The sample was memory (CD45RO+) T cells sorted from blood. These receptors were collected from a woman in her late teens or twenties in good health.

This clonotype was detected a few times. This chain connects TRBV12-3 or TRBV12-4 to TRBJ2-5; no definite D call. The CDR3 runs to 14 residues. Trimming took 6 bases from V and 4 from J, leaving 15 bases between them. This chain's CDR3 is CASSQTPKGETQYF. The CDR3 DNA sequence: TGTGCCAGCAGCCAAACTCCGAAGGGAGAGACCCAGTACTTC.

The chain has TRBV27 and TRBJ2-6, with a weak D call TRBD2 (5 bases). Trimming left V 1 base short and J 3 bases short, with 10 bases between. The CDR3 totals 16 residues. In germline, CDR1 is MNHEY, CDR2 SMNVEV (reference sequence). CDR3 nucleotide sequence: TGTGCCAGCAGTTTATGGTCGGGGAGTGGGGCCAACGTCCTGACTTTC. Amino acid sequence: CASSLWSGSGANVLTF.

This clonotype was found a few times. The V and J genes are TRBV6-2 or TRBV6-3 and TRBJ2-2; 9 positions agree with TRBD2. Germline V gives CDR1 MNHEY, CDR2 SVGEGT. The CDR3 is made up of 15 amino acids. The V and J ends lost 6 bases and 6 bases, in that order; junction bases with no gene match: 8. The CDR3 here is CASRGSGSGAGELFF. DNA for the CDR3: TGTGCCAGCAGAGGTAGCGGGAGCGGGGCCGGGGAGCTGTTTTTT.

This clonotype has at least ten counts. This CDR3 reads CASSPARTASTDTQYF. CDR3 nucleotides: TGTGCCAGCAGCCCCGCCCGGACGGCTAGCACAGATACGCAGTATTTT. This rearrangement joins TRBV12-3 or TRBV12-4 to TRBJ2-3; D remains unclear. V was trimmed by 6 bases and J by 0 bases, leaving 16 bases between them. The CDR3 consists of 16 residues.

The chain combines TRBV12-5 with TRBJ1-1; 7 positions agree with TRBD1. The germline V gene encodes CDR1 LGHNT and CDR2 FRNRAP. The CDR3 contains 13 residues. V lost 5 bases, J lost 7 bases, and 7 bases stayed unmatched. Here the CDR3 reads CASGTGTASEAFF. In nucleotides, the CDR3 is TGTGCTAGTGGTACCGGGACAGCCAGTGAAGCTTTCTTT.

In this sample, this clonotype turned up a few times. The CDR3 spells CASSRATGLETQYF. The CDR3 DNA is TGTGCCAGCAGCCGCGCGACAGGGTTGGAGACCCAGTACTTC. This chain uses TRBV5-5 with TRBJ2-5, with 7 nucleotides matching TRBD1. V shed 4 bases, J shed 5 bases, and the junction held 8 bases outside the gene matches. This CDR3 has 14 residues. Germline V gene sequence: CDR1 SGHKS, CDR2 YYEKEE (reference sequence).

The chain links TRBV5-6 to TRBJ1-4, with D perhaps TRBD1 (5 bases). The CDR3 extends over 14 amino acids. CDR1 and CDR2 from the germline V gene are SGHDT and YYEEEE. V was clipped by 9 bases and J by 3 bases, with 15 bases between them. CDR3 coding DNA: TGTGCCACGCGCTTCTCAGGGTCTAATGAAAAACTGTTTTTT. It encodes CATRFSGSNEKLFF. The whole variable domain, remainder taken from reference TRBV5-6 and TRBJ1-4, is DAGVTQSPTHLIKTRGQQVTLRCSPKSGHDTVSWYQQALGQGPQFIFQYYEEEERQRGNFPDRFSGHQFPNYSSELNVNALLLGDSALYLCATRFSGSNEKLFFGSGTQLSVL.